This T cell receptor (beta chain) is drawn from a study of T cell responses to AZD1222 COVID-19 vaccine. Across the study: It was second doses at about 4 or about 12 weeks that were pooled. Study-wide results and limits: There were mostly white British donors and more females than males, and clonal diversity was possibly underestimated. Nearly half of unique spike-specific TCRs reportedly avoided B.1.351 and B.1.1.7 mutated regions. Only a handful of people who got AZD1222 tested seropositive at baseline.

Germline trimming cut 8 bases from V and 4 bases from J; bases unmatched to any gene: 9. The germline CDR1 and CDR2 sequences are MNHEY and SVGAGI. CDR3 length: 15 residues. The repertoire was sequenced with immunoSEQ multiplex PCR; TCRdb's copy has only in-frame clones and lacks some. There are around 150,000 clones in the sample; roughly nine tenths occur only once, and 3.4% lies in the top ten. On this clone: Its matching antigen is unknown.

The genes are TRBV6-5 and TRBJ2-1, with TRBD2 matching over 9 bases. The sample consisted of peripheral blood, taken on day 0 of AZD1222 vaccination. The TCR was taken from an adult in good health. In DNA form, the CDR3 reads TGTGCCAGCCACGGCGGGAGGGCCTCTTACAATGAGCAGTTCTTC. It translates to CASHGGRASYNEQFF.